Sequencing of this T cell receptor (beta chain) was carried out in a study of T-cell reconstitution after alpha-beta-depleted transplantation in children. Overall study findings and caveats: Alpha-beta T cells about two months after transplant reportedly derived from several hundred expanded graft clones.

The CDR3 sequence is 15 residues long. The germline CDR1 and CDR2 sequences are SQVTM and ANQGSEA. Trimming removed 3 bases from V and 4 bases from J, with 17 bases in between. Unique molecular identifiers featured in how the TCRbeta library was prepared. TCRdb itself ran the PCR reads through MiXCR, one entry per CDR3 protein. The sample includes 200,000 to 250,000 distinct CDR3 sequences, 11% of them seen just once. Ten or more counts support this clonotype. Its specificity is not known. The V call is TRBV29-1, the J call TRBJ2-3; D possibly corresponds to TRBD1 (5 bases). The source material was PBMCs, sampled before TCRalphabeta/CD19-depleted stem cell transplant. The TCR originated in a child younger than two with acute myeloid leukemia, due to receive a stem cell transplant. The CDR3 DNA is TGCAGCGTTGATTTACTGGGTGAAGGGGCAGATACGCAGTATTTT. Its translation is CSVDLLGEGADTQYF.